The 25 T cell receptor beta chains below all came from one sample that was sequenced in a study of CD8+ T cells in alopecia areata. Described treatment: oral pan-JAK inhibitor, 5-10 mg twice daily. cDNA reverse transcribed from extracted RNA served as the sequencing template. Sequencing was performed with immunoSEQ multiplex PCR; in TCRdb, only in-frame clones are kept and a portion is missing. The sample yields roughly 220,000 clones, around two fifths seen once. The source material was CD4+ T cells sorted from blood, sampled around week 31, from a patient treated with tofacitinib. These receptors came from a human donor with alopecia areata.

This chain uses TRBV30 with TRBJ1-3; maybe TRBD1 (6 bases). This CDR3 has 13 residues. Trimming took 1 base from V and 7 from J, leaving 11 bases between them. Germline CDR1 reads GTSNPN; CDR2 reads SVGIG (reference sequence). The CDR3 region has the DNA TGTGCCTGGAGTGAAGGGGGACGGAACACCATATATTTT. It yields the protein CAWSEGGRNTIYF.

The CDR3 bases are TGTGCCACTTCTATCCGCTCCTACAATGAGCAGTTCTTC. This encodes CATSIRSYNEQFF. This chain uses TRBV2 with TRBJ2-1; the D is unclear. Germline assignment: CDR1 SNHLY and CDR2 FYNNEI. The length of the CDR3 is 13 residues. Trimming cost V 10 bases and J 0 bases, with 10 bases left between them.

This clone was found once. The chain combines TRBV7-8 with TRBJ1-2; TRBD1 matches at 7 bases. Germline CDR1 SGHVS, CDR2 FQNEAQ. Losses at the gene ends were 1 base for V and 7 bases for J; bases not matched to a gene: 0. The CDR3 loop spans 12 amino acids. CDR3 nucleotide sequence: TGTGCCAGCAGCTTAGACAGGGGTGGCTACACCTTC. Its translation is CASSLDRGGYTF.

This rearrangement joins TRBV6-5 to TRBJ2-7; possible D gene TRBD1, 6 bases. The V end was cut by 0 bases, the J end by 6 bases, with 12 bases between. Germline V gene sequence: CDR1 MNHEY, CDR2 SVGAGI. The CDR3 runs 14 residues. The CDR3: CASSYSRQVFEQYF. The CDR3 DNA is TGTGCCAGCAGTTACTCGCGACAGGTCTTCGAGCAGTACTTC.

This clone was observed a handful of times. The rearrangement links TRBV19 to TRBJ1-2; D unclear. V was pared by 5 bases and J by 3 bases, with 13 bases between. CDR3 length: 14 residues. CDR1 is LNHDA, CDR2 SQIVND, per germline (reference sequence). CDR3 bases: TGTGCCAGTAGTGGCGAGACGGCATACTATGGCTACACCTTC. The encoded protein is CASSGETAYYGYTF.

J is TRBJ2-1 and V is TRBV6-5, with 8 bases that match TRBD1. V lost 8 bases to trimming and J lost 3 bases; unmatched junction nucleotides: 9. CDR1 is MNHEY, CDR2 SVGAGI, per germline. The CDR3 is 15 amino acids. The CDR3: CASAFDRGGYNEQFF. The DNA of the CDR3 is TGTGCCAGCGCCTTCGACAGGGGAGGCTACAATGAGCAGTTCTTC.

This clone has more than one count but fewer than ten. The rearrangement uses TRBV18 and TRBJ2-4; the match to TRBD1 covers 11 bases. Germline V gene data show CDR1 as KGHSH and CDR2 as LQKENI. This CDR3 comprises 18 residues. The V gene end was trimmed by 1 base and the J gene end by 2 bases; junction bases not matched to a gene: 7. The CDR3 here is CASSPRGQGARTKNIQYF. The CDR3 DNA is TGTGCCAGCTCACCACGTGGACAGGGGGCGCGAACCAAAAACATTCAGTACTTC.

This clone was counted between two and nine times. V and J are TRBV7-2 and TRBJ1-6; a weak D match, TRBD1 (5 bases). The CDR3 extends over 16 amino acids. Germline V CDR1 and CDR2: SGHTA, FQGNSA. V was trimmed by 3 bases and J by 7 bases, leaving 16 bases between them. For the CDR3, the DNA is TGTGCCAGCAGCTTGACAGCTACACGGCGGAATTCACCCCTCCACTTT. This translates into CASSLTATRRNSPLHF.

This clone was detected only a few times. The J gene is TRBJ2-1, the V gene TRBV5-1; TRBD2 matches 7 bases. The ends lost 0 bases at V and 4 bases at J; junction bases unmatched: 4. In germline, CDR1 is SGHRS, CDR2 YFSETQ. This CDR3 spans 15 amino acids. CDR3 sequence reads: CASSLDSGNYNEQFF. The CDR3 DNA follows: TGCGCCAGCAGCTTGGACAGCGGGAATTACAATGAGCAGTTCTTC.

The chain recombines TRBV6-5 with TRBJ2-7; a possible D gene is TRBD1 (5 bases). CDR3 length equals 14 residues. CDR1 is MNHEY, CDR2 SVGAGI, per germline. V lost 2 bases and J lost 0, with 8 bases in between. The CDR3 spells CASSYRGRSYEQYF. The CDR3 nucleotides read TGTGCCAGCAGTTACAGGGGCCGCTCCTACGAGCAGTACTTC.

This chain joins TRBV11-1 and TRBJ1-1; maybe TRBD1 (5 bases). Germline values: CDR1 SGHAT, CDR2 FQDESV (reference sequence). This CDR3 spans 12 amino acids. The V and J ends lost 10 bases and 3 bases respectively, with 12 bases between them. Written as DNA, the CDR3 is TGTGCCAACCGGGGCAGCGACACTGAAGCTTTCTTT. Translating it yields CANRGSDTEAFF. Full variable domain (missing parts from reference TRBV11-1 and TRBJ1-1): EAEVAQSPRYKITEKSQAVAFWCDPISGHATLYWYRQILGQGPELLVQFQDESVVDDSQLPKDRFSAERLKGVDSTLKIQPAELGDSAMYLCANRGSDTEAFFGQGTRLTVV.

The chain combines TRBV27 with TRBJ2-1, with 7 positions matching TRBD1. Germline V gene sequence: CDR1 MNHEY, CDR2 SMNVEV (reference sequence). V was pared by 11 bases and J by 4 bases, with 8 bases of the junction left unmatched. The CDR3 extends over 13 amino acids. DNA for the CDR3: TGTGCCTCCCGGGACAGATTTTACAATGAGCAGTTCTTC. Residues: CASRDRFYNEQFF.

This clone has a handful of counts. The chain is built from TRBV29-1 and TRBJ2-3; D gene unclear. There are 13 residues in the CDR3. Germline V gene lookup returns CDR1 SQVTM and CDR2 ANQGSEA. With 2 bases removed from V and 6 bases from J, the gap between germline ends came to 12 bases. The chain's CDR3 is CSVEHSGKDTQYF. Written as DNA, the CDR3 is TGCAGCGTTGAACATAGTGGGAAGGATACGCAGTATTTT.

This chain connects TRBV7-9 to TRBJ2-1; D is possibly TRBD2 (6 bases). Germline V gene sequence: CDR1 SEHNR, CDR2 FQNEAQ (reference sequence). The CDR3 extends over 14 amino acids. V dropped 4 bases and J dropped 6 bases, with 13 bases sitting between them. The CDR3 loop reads CASSSSTRSNEQFF. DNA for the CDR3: TGTGCCAGCAGCTCCTCGACTAGGAGCAATGAGCAGTTCTTC. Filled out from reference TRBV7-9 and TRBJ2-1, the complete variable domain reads DTGVSQNPRHKITKRGQNVTFRCDPISEHNRLYWYRQTLGQGPEFLTYFQNEAQLEKSRLLSDRFSAERPKGSFSTLEIQRTEQGDSAMYLCASSSSTRSNEQFFGPGTRLTVL.

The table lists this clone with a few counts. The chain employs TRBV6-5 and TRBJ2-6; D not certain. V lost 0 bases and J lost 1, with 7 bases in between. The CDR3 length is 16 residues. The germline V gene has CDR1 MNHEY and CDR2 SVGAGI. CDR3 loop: CASSYSFLSGANVLTF. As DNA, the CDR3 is TGTGCCAGCAGTTACTCTTTCCTTTCTGGGGCCAACGTCCTGACTTTC.

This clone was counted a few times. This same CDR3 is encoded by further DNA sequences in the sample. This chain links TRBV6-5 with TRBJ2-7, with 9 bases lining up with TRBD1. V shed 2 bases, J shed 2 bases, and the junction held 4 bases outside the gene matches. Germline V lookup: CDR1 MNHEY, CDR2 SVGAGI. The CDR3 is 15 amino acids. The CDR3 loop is CASSYRGQGTYEQYF. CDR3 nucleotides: TGTGCCAGCAGTTACAGAGGACAGGGGACCTACGAGCAGTACTTC.

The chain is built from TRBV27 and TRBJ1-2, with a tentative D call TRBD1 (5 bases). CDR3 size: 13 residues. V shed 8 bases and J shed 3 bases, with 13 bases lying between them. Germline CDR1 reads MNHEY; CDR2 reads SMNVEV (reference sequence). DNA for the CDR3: TGTGCCAGCGCCCCCGGGGGGTACTATGGCTACACCTTC. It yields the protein CASAPGGYYGYTF.

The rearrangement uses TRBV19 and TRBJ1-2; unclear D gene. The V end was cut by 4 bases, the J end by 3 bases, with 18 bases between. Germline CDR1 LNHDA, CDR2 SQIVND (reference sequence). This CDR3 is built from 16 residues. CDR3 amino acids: CASSTPLRASDYGYTF. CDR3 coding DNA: TGTGCCAGTAGTACCCCATTAAGGGCATCGGACTATGGCTACACCTTC.

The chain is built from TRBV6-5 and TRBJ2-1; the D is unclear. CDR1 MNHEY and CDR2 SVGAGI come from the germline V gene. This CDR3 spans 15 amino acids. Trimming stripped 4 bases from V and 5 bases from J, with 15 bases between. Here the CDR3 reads CASSSIQKRDNEQFF. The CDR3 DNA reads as TGTGCCAGCAGTTCCATACAGAAAAGGGACAATGAGCAGTTCTTC.

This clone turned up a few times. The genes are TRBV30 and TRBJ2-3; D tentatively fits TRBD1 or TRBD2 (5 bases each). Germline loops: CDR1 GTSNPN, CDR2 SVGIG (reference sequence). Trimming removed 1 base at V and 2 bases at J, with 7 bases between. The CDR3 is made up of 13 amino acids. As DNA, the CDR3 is TGTGCCTGGAGTGCGGGGCACACAGATACGCAGTATTTT. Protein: CAWSAGHTDTQYF.

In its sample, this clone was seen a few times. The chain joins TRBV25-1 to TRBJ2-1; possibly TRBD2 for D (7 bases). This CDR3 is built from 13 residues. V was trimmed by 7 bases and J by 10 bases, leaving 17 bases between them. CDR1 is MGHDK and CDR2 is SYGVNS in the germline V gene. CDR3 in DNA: TGTGCCAGCACCGAAATGAGGGGGGGCGAGCAGTTCTTC. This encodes CASTEMRGGEQFF. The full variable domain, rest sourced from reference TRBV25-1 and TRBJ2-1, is EADIYQTPRYLVIGTGKKITLECSQTMGHDKMYWYQQDPGMELHLIHYSYGVNSTEKGDLSSESTVSRIRTEHFPLTLESARPSHTSQYLCASTEMRGGEQFFGPGTRLTVL.

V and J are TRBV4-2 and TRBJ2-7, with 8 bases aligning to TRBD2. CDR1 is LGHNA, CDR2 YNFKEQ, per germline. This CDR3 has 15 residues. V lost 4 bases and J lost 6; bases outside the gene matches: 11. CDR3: CASSRNAQRESEQYF. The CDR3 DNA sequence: TGTGCCAGCAGCCGGAACGCCCAGCGGGAGAGCGAGCAGTACTTC.

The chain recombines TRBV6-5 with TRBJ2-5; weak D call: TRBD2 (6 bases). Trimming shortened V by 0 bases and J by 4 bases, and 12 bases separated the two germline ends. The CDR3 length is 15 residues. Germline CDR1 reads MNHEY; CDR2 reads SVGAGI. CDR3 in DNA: TGTGCCAGCAGTTACTCGATGGCCGGGGGAGAGACCCAGTACTTC. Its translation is CASSYSMAGGETQYF.

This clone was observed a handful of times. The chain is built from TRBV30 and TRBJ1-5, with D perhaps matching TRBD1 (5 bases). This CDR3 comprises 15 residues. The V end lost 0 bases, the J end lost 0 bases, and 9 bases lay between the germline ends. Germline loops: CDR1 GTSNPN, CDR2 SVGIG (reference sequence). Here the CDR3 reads CAWSVPGPSNQPQHF. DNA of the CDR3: TGTGCCTGGAGTGTACCGGGGCCTAGCAATCAGCCCCAGCATTTT.

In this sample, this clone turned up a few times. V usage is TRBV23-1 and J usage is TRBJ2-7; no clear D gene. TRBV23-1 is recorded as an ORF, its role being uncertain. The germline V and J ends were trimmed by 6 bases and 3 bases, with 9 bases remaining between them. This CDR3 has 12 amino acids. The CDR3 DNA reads TGCGCCAGCAGCCCCGGCGGCTACGAGCAGTACTTC. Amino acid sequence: CASSPGGYEQYF.